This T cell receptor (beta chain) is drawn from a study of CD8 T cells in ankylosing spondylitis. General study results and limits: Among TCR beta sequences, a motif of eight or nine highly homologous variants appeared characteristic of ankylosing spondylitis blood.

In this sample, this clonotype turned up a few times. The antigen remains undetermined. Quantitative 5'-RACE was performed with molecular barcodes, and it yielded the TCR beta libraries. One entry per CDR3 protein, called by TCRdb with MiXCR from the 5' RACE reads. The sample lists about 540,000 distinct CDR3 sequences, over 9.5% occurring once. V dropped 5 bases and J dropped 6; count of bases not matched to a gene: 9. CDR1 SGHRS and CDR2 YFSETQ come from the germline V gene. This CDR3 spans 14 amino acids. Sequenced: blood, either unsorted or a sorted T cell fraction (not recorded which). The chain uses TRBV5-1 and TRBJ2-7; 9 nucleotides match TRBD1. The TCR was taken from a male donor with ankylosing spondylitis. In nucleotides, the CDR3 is TGCGCCAGCAGGTCCGGGACAGGGTCGGGCGAGCAGTACTTC. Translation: CASRSGTGSGEQYF.